This T cell receptor beta chain was identified in a study of a mutant IDH1 vaccine in newly diagnosed glioma. On this clone itself: Its antigen is unknown.

Repertoires were generated with immunoSEQ multiplex PCR, while TCRdb's copy carries only in-frame clones and drops some. The data show some 31,000 clones, with roughly 84% seen just once and approximately 28% held by the top ten. From germline, CDR1 is SQVTM and CDR2 ANQGSEA. The CDR3 sequence is 13 residues long. V was clipped by 7 bases and J by 2 bases; unmatched bases: 4. The time point: week 47, end of study. In every dose of vaccine, 300 ug of mutant IDH1 20-mer peptide was given alongside topical imiquimod. The sample in question was PBMCs, obtained from a glioma patient whose treatment included an IDH1 peptide vaccine. The TCR was taken from a young man with glioma. The chain carries TRBV29-1 and TRBJ1-4, with 7 bases aligning to TRBD1. CDR3 residues: CSARDSTNEKLFF. The CDR3 nucleotides read TGCAGCGCCCGGGACAGTACTAATGAAAAACTGTTTTTT. Full variable domain (outside the CDR3, taken from reference TRBV29-1 and TRBJ1-4): SAVISQKPSRDICQRGTSLTIQCQVDSQVTMMFWYRQQPGQSLTLIATANQGSEATYESGFVIDKFPISRPNLTFSTLTVSNMSPEDSSIYLCSARDSTNEKLFFGSGTQLSVL.